The 32 T cell receptor beta chains below were found in one sample sequenced in a study of CD8 T cells in ankylosing spondylitis. TCRdb re-derived calls from the 5' RACE reads in MiXCR, one entry per CDR3 protein. The sample shows about 100,000 distinct CDR3 sequences, about 8.3% of them seen only once. Sequencing was carried out using blood, either unsorted or a sorted T cell fraction (not recorded which). These receptors originate from a male donor with ankylosing spondylitis or in good health (not recorded which).

This clonotype has ten or more counts. The chain recombines TRBV7-2 with TRBJ1-2; no definite D call. The length of the CDR3 is 12 residues. Between the trimmed V and J ends, which lost 5 bases and 3 bases, there was a span of 7 bases. Germline CDR1 SGHTA, CDR2 FQGNSA. The CDR3 region has the DNA TGTGCCAGCAGCCCTTGGGACTATGGCTACACCTTC. The encoded protein is CASSPWDYGYTF.

Ten or more counts support this clonotype. The CDR3 nucleotides read TGTGCCAGCAGGGGGGGAGGACTAGCGGATTACAATGAGCAGTTCTTC. This encodes CASRGGGLADYNEQFF. V usage is TRBV27 and J usage is TRBJ2-1; 10 bases line up with TRBD2. This CDR3 region has 16 residues. Germline V lookup: CDR1 MNHEY, CDR2 SMNVEV (reference sequence). Losses at the gene ends were 6 bases for V and 4 bases for J; bases not matched to a gene: 9.

This clonotype was observed a few times. The V and J genes are TRBV7-9 and TRBJ2-3; no reliable D call. Germline assignment: CDR1 SEHNR and CDR2 FQNEAQ (reference sequence). Trimming pared 2 bases from V and 6 bases from J, leaving 12 bases between. This CDR3 region has 14 residues. The CDR3 here is CASSLSRARDTQYF. CDR3 in DNA: TGTGCCAGCAGCTTATCCCGGGCGCGGGATACGCAGTATTTT.

As regards this clonotype: A much larger clone differs by one base, so this may be a read error. The rearrangement uses TRBV7-9 and TRBJ2-7; 7 bases align to TRBD2. Germline loops: CDR1 SEHNR, CDR2 FQNEAQ (reference sequence). V shed 0 bases and J 8 bases; nucleotides not matched to a gene: 10. The CDR3 runs to 15 residues. The CDR3 DNA reads as TGTGCCAGCAGCTTAGCCAGGGCGGGAGCATACAAGCAGTACTTC. The encoded protein is CASSLARAGAYKQYF.

This clonotype was recorded many times. V usage is TRBV27 and J usage is TRBJ2-6; D uncertain. The CDR3 runs to 14 residues. The germline V gene has CDR1 MNHEY and CDR2 SMNVEV (reference sequence). V was cut by 6 bases and J by 0 bases, with 6 bases left in between. CDR3 loop: CASSDDSGANVLTF. The DNA for the CDR3 is TGTGCCAGCAGCGACGACTCTGGGGCCAACGTCCTGACTTTC.

The gene calls are TRBV6-2 or TRBV6-3 and TRBJ1-2; tentative D call: TRBD1 (5 bases). CDR3 length: 14 amino acids. The germline V gene has CDR1 MNHEY and CDR2 SVGEGT. Trimming left V 0 bases short and J 6 bases short, with 11 bases between. The CDR3 DNA reads as TGTGCCAGCAGTTACTCGTTTCCAGGGAATGGCTACACCTTC. Translation gives CASSYSFPGNGYTF.

On this clonotype itself: A single base separates this from a much larger clone, so it may be a read error. V gene TRBV7-2 combines with J gene TRBJ2-3; D is unclear. Germline CDR1 SGHTA, CDR2 FQGNSA. The CDR3 totals 14 residues. CDR3 loop: CASGLGSTTDTQYF. In DNA form, the CDR3 reads TGTGCCAGCGGCTTAGGGTCTACCACAGATACGCAGTATTTT. Together with reference TRBV7-2 and TRBJ2-3, the CDR3 gives the full variable domain: GAGVSQSPSNKVTEKGKDVELRCDPISGHTALYWYRQSLGQGLEFLIYFQGNSAPDKSGLPSDRFSAERTGGSVSTLTIQRTQQEDSAVYLCASGLGSTTDTQYFGPGTRLTVL.

This clonotype was observed at least ten times. This rearrangement joins TRBV5-1 to TRBJ1-2, with D tentatively TRBD1 (6 bases). The V and J ends lost 7 bases and 0 bases respectively, with 16 bases between them. Germline V gene lookup returns CDR1 SGHRS and CDR2 YFSETQ. The CDR3 is made up of 15 amino acids. This CDR3 is CASGPGQMANYGYTF. CDR3 DNA sequence: TGCGCCAGCGGACCTGGACAGATGGCTAACTATGGCTACACCTTC.

The sample holds many counts of this clonotype. The rearrangement uses TRBV20-1 and TRBJ2-2, with D uncertain. Germline V gene lookup returns CDR1 DFQATT and CDR2 SNEGSKA (reference sequence). This CDR3 comprises 14 residues. Deletions cut 3 bases from V and 4 bases from J, with 12 bases between. The CDR3 region is CSASGQSVTGELFF. In DNA form, the CDR3 reads TGCAGTGCTAGTGGGCAGTCAGTCACCGGGGAGCTGTTTTTT.

This clonotype was recorded many times. The V call is TRBV29-1, the J call TRBJ2-5; D not certain. The V end lost 2 bases, the J end lost 3 bases, and 13 bases lay between the germline ends. Germline CDR1 SQVTM, CDR2 ANQGSEA. The CDR3 runs 14 residues. CDR3 sequence (DNA): TGCAGCGTTGAAAGGAGTTTCAGGAAAGAGACCCAGTACTTC. Translating gives CSVERSFRKETQYF.

The genes are TRBV4-2 and TRBJ2-7; D call uncertain. CDR1 LGHNA and CDR2 YNFKEQ come from the germline V gene. Deletions cut 0 bases from V and 2 bases from J, with 14 bases between. The CDR3 has 16 amino acids. The CDR3, as DNA: TGTGCCAGCAGCCAAGATCTGACCATAGGAACCTACGAGCAGTACTTC. Amino acid sequence: CASSQDLTIGTYEQYF.

This clonotype was observed many times. V and J are TRBV24-1 and TRBJ2-3; maybe TRBD2 (6 bases). This CDR3 region has 13 residues. Per the germline V gene, CDR1 is KGHDR and CDR2 is SFDVKD. V was clipped by 11 bases and J by 8 bases, with 19 bases between them. The CDR3 nucleotides are TGTGCCATTAGCGGCACGGCATTGGGTACGCAGTATTTT. This codes for CAISGTALGTQYF.

This clonotype was seen ten or more times. This rearrangement joins TRBV5-1 to TRBJ2-5; D is possibly TRBD1 or TRBD2 (5 bases each). Trimming took off 0 bases at V and 4 bases at J, with 16 bases between the two ends. CDR3 length: 16 residues. Germline CDR1 reads SGHRS; CDR2 reads YFSETQ. The DNA of the CDR3 is TGCGCCAGCAGCTTGGAGCGAAGCGTCGGGGCAGAGACCCAGTACTTC. Its translation: CASSLERSVGAETQYF.

This clonotype was seen many times. The chain combines TRBV29-1 with TRBJ1-1; 7 nucleotides line up with TRBD1. J gave up 7 bases and V 7 bases, and 9 bases lay outside the gene matches. Germline V gene lookup returns CDR1 SQVTM and CDR2 ANQGSEA. The CDR3 loop spans 12 amino acids. CDR3 nucleotide sequence: TGCAGCGCGACGACAGGGTCGGTTGAAGCTTTCTTT. This gives the protein CSATTGSVEAFF. Using reference TRBV29-1 and TRBJ1-1 for the parts outside the CDR3, the full variable domain is SAVISQKPSRDICQRGTSLTIQCQVDSQVTMMFWYRQQPGQSLTLIATANQGSEATYESGFVIDKFPISRPNLTFSTLTVSNMSPEDSSIYLCSATTGSVEAFFGQGTRLTVV.

This clonotype was recorded at least ten times. The V call is TRBV4-1, the J call TRBJ2-2; D is unresolved. CDR3 size: 17 residues. In germline, CDR1 is MGHRA, CDR2 YSYEKL. V was clipped by 4 bases and J by 0 bases, with 15 bases between them. Here the CDR3 DNA reads TGCGCCAGCAGCCCTACTGCTGGCCGGCCGAACACCGGGGAGCTGTTTTTT. Residues: CASSPTAGRPNTGELFF.

This clonotype was counted at least ten times. V usage is TRBV29-1 and J usage is TRBJ1-1; the D is unclear. Germline CDR1 reads SQVTM; CDR2 reads ANQGSEA. V lost 6 bases and J 2 bases, leaving 16 bases between the germline ends. The CDR3 is made up of 14 amino acids. For the CDR3, the DNA is TGCAGCGTCCCTATATCTGCGGGCAACACTGAAGCTTTCTTT. It encodes CSVPISAGNTEAFF.

This clonotype was counted at least ten times. The rearrangement uses TRBV29-1 and TRBJ2-2; D might be TRBD1 (5 bases). Between the trimmed V and J ends, which lost 4 bases and 0 bases, there was a span of 15 bases. Germline assignment: CDR1 SQVTM and CDR2 ANQGSEA. The CDR3 is 16 amino acids. CDR3: CSVGKSGLANTGELFF. CDR3 nucleotides: TGCAGCGTTGGAAAATCAGGGCTTGCGAACACCGGGGAGCTGTTTTTT.

This CDR3 reads CASTGLADYNEQFF. CDR3 DNA: TGTGCCAGTACGGGACTAGCGGATTACAATGAGCAGTTCTTC. The chain couples TRBV19 to TRBJ2-1; 11 bases agree with TRBD2. The CDR3 covers 14 residues. Germline loops: CDR1 LNHDA, CDR2 SQIVND (reference sequence). J lost 4 bases, V lost 7 bases, and 3 bases had no gene match.

The CDR3 coding sequence is TGTGCCAGCTTAGCGGGGCCGACCAAAAACATTCAGTACTTC. Encoded protein: CASLAGPTKNIQYF. The chain combines TRBV7-2 with TRBJ2-4; TRBD2 matches 8 bases. Trimming cost V 8 bases and J 2 bases; bases outside gene matches: 5. Germline loops: CDR1 SGHTA, CDR2 FQGNSA. The CDR3 covers 14 residues.

This clonotype was counted many times. This rearrangement joins TRBV12-3 or TRBV12-4 to TRBJ2-1; D remains unclear. The V end lost 2 bases, the J end lost 6 bases, and 5 bases lay between the germline ends. The CDR3 extends over 12 amino acids. The CDR3, as DNA: TGTGCCAGCAGTTTAAAGGCCAATGAGCAGTTCTTC. Translation: CASSLKANEQFF.

The rearrangement joins TRBV30 to TRBJ1-2; maybe TRBD1 (6 bases). Deletions cut 1 base from V and 0 bases from J, with 9 bases between. Germline CDR1 reads GTSNPN; CDR2 reads SVGIG (reference sequence). CDR3 length: 14 amino acids. CDR3 bases: TGTGCCTGGAGTGGGGACAACTCTAACTATGGCTACACCTTC. Translating it yields CAWSGDNSNYGYTF.

This clonotype was seen many times. The J gene is TRBJ2-5, the V gene TRBV20-1; D is undetermined. Trimming removed 3 bases from V and 5 bases from J, with 13 bases in between. Germline CDR1 is DFQATT and CDR2 is SNEGSKA (reference sequence). CDR3 length equals 13 residues. CDR3 loop: CSASREIVETQYF. CDR3 in DNA: TGCAGTGCTAGTAGGGAAATAGTTGAGACCCAGTACTTC.

This chain connects TRBV7-6 to TRBJ2-7, with TRBD2 matching over 7 bases. V gave up 3 bases and J gave up 3 bases; unmatched junction bases: 5. The CDR3 is made up of 14 amino acids. CDR1 is SGHVS, CDR2 FNYEAQ, per germline. The CDR3 loop is CASSFGTSDYEQYF. The CDR3 region has the DNA TGTGCCAGCAGCTTCGGTACTAGCGACTACGAGCAGTACTTC.

Many counts were recorded for this clonotype. This chain joins TRBV15 and TRBJ2-1; 8 nucleotides agree with TRBD2. V shed 5 bases, J shed 9 bases, and the junction held 12 bases outside the gene matches. This CDR3 comprises 15 residues. Per the germline V gene, CDR1 is LNHNV and CDR2 is YYDKDF (reference sequence). CDR3 DNA: TGTGCCACCAGCGGAGCAACGGGGGGGCCGATTGAGCAGTTCTTC. Residues: CATSGATGGPIEQFF.

The chain carries TRBV27 and TRBJ2-4; 8 bases are shared with TRBD1. CDR3 length equals 16 residues. V dropped 2 bases and J dropped 2; count of bases not matched to a gene: 5. The germline V gene encodes CDR1 MNHEY and CDR2 SMNVEV (reference sequence). This CDR3 reads CASSLIRQGTKNIQYF. CDR3 coding DNA: TGTGCCAGCAGTTTAATCCGACAGGGGACCAAAAACATTCAGTACTTC.

This clonotype was seen ten or more times. The V gene is TRBV12-3 or TRBV12-4, the J gene TRBJ1-2; unclear D gene. The CDR3 spans 13 residues. The V and J ends lost 8 bases and 5 bases respectively, with 15 bases between them. DNA for the CDR3: TGTGCCAGCGGACCCGGGCTTGTATATGGCTACACCTTC. This sequence encodes CASGPGLVYGYTF.

This clonotype showed up many times. The gene calls are TRBV9 and TRBJ2-3; D tentatively fits TRBD1 or TRBD2 (5 bases each). Germline V CDR1 and CDR2: SGDLS, YYNGEE. The V end was cut by 2 bases, the J end by 0 bases, with 13 bases between. This CDR3 is built from 16 residues. The CDR3 coding sequence is TGTGCCAGCAGCGTTAGGGACGGACGAAGCACAGATACGCAGTATTTT. Protein: CASSVRDGRSTDTQYF. Together with reference TRBV9 and TRBJ2-3, the CDR3 gives the full variable domain: DSGVTQTPKHLITATGQRVTLRCSPRSGDLSVYWYQQSLDQGLQFLIQYYNGEERAKGNILERFSAQQFPDLHSELNLSSLELGDSALYFCASSVRDGRSTDTQYFGPGTRLTVL.

In this sample, this clonotype turned up many times. V and J are TRBV7-9 and TRBJ2-7; no definite D call. Trimming took off 3 bases at V and 5 bases at J, with 5 bases between the two ends. Germline V CDR1 and CDR2: SEHNR, FQNEAQ (reference sequence). The CDR3 has 11 residues. The CDR3 spells CASSFIHEQYF. The CDR3 DNA is TGTGCCAGCAGCTTTATACACGAGCAGTACTTC.

The gene calls are TRBV7-2 and TRBJ2-3, with 8 positions matching TRBD1. Germline V gene sequence: CDR1 SGHTA, CDR2 FQGNSA. The length of the CDR3 is 13 residues. V lost 2 bases, J lost 6 bases, and 1 base stayed unmatched. The CDR3 is CASSLRDRDTQYF. In DNA, the CDR3 is TGTGCCAGCAGCTTACGGGACAGGGATACGCAGTATTTT.

In this sample, this clonotype turned up many times. The chain carries TRBV3-1 and TRBJ2-7; D ambiguous. Germline CDR1 LGHDT, CDR2 YNNKEL (reference sequence). V gave up 0 bases and J gave up 2 bases, with 11 bases separating them. The CDR3 totals 15 residues. CDR3 amino acids: CASSQDPARTYEQYF. CDR3 bases: TGTGCCAGCAGCCAAGATCCAGCCAGGACCTACGAGCAGTACTTC.

V usage is TRBV19 and J usage is TRBJ2-2; D gene unclear. From germline, CDR1 is LNHDA and CDR2 SQIVND (reference sequence). Trimming cost V 2 bases and J 1 base, with 5 bases left between them. The CDR3 covers 14 residues. The CDR3, as DNA: TGTGCCAGTAGTATATTAAGGAACACCGGGGAGCTGTTTTTT. Amino acid sequence: CASSILRNTGELFF.

This clonotype was detected many times. The chain's CDR3 is CASSQESYGYTF. The CDR3 coding sequence is TGTGCCAGCAGCCAAGAAAGCTATGGCTACACCTTC. The chain is built from TRBV3-1 and TRBJ1-2; no definite D call. Germline CDR1 is LGHDT and CDR2 is YNNKEL (reference sequence). The CDR3 sequence is 12 residues long. The V and J ends lost 0 bases and 4 bases respectively, with 3 bases between them.